These 5 T cell receptor beta chains originate from one sample sequenced in a study of T cell repertoires in aging, cancer and after chemotherapy. Peripheral blood genomic DNA, not sorted cells or RNA, was the template. A mixed TRB-A/B primer pool amplified rearranged TRB by multiplex touch-down PCR. TCRdb redid the calling of the multiplex PCR reads with MiXCR, one entry per CDR3 protein. Seen here are 8,400 or so distinct CDR3 sequences, nearly 55% observed once, and the top ten hold just over 20%. Source material: blood. Source of these receptors: a human donor in good health.

The CDR3 reads CSASPLAGAQETQYF. The DNA of the CDR3 is TGCAGTGCTAGCCCACTAGCGGGGGCCCAAGAGACCCAGTACTTC. V and J are TRBV20-1 and TRBJ2-5; 11 bases are shared with TRBD2. Unmatched junction bases numbered 4, after V lost 3 bases and J lost 1 base. The V gene's germline CDR1 is DFQATT and CDR2 SNEGSKA (reference sequence). The CDR3 contains 15 residues.

The chain uses TRBV6-2 or TRBV6-3 and TRBJ2-6; 10 nucleotides line up with TRBD1. The CDR3 extends over 18 amino acids. Germline lookup yields CDR1 MNHEY and CDR2 SVGEGT. The V gene end was trimmed by 4 bases and the J gene end by 0 bases; junction bases not matched to a gene: 6. CDR3 in amino acids: CASSWGQGTSSGANVLTF. CDR3 DNA sequence: TGTGCCAGCAGTTGGGGACAGGGGACCTCCTCTGGGGCCAACGTCCTGACTTTC.

The count of this clonotype is one. This chain joins TRBV5-1 and TRBJ2-3, with 13 bases fitting TRBD2. The CDR3 extends over 19 amino acids. Per germline, CDR1 SGHRS and CDR2 YFSETQ. The V gene end was trimmed by 4 bases and the J gene end by 1 base; junction bases not matched to a gene: 12. The CDR3 sequence: CASSADRTSGSRGTDTQYF. The CDR3 nucleotides are TGCGCCAGCAGCGCCGACAGGACTAGCGGGAGCCGTGGCACAGATACGCAGTATTTT.

The chain recombines TRBV12-3 or TRBV12-4 with TRBJ2-3; 12 bases fit TRBD2. This CDR3 is built from 15 residues. Trimming cost V 7 bases and J 4 bases; bases outside gene matches: 6. This chain's CDR3 is CASNWGLAGSDTQYF. DNA of the CDR3: TGTGCCAGCAATTGGGGACTAGCGGGCTCAGATACGCAGTATTTT.

The chain recombines TRBV12-3 or TRBV12-4 with TRBJ1-5; D uncertain. Trimming took 7 bases from V and 5 from J, leaving 12 bases between them. This CDR3 region has 13 residues. The CDR3 is CASKKHSDQPQHF. Here the CDR3 DNA reads TGTGCCAGCAAGAAGCACAGTGATCAGCCCCAGCATTTT.